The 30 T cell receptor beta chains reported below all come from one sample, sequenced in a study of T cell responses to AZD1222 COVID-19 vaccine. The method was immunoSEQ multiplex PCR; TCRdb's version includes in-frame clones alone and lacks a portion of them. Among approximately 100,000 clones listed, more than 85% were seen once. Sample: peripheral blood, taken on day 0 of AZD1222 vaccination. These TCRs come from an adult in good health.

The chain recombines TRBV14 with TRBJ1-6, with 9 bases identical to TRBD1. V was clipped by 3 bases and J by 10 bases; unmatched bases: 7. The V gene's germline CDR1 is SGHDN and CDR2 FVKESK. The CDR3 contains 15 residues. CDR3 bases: TGTGCCAGCAGCCAGGCCGGGACAGGGTGGTCACCCCTCCACTTT. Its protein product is CASSQAGTGWSPLHF.

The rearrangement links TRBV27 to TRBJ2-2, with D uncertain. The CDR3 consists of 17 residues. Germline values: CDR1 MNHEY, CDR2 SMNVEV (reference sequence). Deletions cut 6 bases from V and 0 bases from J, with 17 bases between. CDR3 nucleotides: TGTGCCAGCAGCCCCCTTAGCAGGCGCACGAACACCGGGGAGCTGTTTTTT. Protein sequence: CASSPLSRRTNTGELFF.

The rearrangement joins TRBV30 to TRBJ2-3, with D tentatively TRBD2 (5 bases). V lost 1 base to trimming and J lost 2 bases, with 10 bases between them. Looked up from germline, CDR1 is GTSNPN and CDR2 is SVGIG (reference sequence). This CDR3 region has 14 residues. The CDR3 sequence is CAWSEGSDTDTQYF. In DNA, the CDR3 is TGTGCCTGGAGTGAGGGTAGCGACACAGATACGCAGTATTTT.

The CDR3 sequence is CASSTRTGGIETQYF. In DNA, the CDR3 is TGTGCCAGCAGCACCCGGACAGGGGGGATAGAGACCCAGTACTTC. V and J are TRBV7-9 and TRBJ2-5; TRBD1 matches 10 bases. There are 15 residues in the CDR3. V shed 5 bases, J shed 4 bases, and the junction held 7 bases outside the gene matches. CDR1 is SEHNR, CDR2 FQNEAQ, per germline (reference sequence).

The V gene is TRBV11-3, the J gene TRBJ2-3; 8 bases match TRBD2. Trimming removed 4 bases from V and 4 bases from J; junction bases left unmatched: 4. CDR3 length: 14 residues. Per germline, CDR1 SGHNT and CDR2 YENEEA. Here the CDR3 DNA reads TGTGCCAGCAGCTCGGGGGGGTGGGCAGATACGCAGTATTTT. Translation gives CASSSGGWADTQYF. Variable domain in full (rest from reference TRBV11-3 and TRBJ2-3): EAGVVQSPRYKIIEKKQPVAFWCNPISGHNTLYWYLQNLGQGPELLIRYENEEAVDDSQLPKDRFSAERLKGVDSTLKIQPAELGDSAVYLCASSSGGWADTQYFGPGTRLTVL.

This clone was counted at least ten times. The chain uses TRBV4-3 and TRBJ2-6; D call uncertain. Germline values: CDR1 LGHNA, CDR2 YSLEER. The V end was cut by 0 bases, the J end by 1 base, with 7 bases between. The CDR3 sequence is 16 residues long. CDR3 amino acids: CASSQEVGSGANVLTF. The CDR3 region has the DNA TGCGCCAGCAGCCAAGAGGTGGGGTCTGGGGCCAACGTCCTGACTTTC.

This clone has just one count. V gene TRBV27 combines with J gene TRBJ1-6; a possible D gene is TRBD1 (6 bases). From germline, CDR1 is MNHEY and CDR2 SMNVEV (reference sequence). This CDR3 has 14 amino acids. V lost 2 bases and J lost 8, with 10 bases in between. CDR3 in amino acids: CASSLEGGYSPLHF. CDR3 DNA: TGTGCCAGCAGTTTAGAGGGGGGATATTCACCCCTCCACTTT.

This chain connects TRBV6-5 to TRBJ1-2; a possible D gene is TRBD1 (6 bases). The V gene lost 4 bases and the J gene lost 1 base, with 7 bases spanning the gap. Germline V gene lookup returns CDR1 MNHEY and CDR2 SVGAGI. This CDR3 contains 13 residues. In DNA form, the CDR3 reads TGTGCCAGCAGTTTACAGGGTAACTATGGCTACACCTTC. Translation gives CASSLQGNYGYTF.

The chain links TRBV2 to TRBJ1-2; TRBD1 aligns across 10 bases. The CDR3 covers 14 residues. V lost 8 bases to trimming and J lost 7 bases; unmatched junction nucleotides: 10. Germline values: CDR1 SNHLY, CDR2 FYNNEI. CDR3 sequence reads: CASHFNRDRGGYTF. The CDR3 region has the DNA TGTGCCAGCCACTTTAACCGGGACAGGGGTGGCTACACCTTC.

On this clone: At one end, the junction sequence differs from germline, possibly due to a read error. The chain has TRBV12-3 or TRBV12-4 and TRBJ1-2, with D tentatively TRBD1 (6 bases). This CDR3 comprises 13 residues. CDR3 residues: CASSGSWTVNSLF. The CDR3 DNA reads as TGTGCCAGCAGTGGTTCGTGGACAGTTAATTCCCTATTC.

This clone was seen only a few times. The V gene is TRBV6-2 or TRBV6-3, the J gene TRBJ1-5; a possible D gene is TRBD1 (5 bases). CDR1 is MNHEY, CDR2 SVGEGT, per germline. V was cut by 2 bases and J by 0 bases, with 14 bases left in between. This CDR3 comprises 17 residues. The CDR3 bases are TGTGCCAGCAGTTACGGGGGTCGGGGGTATAGCAATCAGCCCCAGCATTTT. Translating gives CASSYGGRGYSNQPQHF.

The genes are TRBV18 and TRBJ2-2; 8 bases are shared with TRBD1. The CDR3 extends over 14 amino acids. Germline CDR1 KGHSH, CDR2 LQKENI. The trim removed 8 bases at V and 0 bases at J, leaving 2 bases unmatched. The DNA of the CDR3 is TGTGCCAGCGGACAGGGTCCGAACACCGGGGAGCTGTTTTTT. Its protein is CASGQGPNTGELFF.

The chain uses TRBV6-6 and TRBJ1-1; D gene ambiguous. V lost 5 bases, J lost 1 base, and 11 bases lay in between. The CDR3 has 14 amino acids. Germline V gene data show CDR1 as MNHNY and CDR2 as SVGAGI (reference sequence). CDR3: CASSLRRENTEAFF. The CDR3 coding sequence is TGTGCCAGCAGTCTACGACGGGAGAACACTGAAGCTTTCTTT.

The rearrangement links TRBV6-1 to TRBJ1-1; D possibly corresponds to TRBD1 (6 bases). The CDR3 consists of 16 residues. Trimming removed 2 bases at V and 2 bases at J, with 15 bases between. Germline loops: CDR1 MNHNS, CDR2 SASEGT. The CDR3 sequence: CASSEMSGRGNTEAFF. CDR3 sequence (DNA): TGTGCCAGCAGTGAAATGTCCGGCAGGGGAAACACTGAAGCTTTCTTT.

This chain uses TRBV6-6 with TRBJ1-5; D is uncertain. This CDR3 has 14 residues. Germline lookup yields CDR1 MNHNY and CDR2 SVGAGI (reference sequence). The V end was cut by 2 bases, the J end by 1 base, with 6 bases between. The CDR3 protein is CASSYGHSNQPQHF. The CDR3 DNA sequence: TGTGCCAGCAGTTACGGGCACAGCAATCAGCCCCAGCATTTT.

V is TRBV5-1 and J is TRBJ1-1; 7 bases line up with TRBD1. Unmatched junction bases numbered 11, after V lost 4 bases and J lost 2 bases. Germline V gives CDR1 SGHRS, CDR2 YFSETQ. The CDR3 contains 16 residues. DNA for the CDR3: TGCGCCAGCAGCCCGGGACAGTTAGCTTCAAACACTGAAGCTTTCTTT. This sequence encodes CASSPGQLASNTEAFF.

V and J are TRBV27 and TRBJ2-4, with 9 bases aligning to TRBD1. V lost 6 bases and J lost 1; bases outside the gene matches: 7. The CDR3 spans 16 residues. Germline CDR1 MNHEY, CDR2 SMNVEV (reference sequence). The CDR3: CASRKQGAGAKNIQYF. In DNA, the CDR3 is TGTGCCAGCAGAAAACAGGGGGCGGGGGCCAAAAACATTCAGTACTTC.

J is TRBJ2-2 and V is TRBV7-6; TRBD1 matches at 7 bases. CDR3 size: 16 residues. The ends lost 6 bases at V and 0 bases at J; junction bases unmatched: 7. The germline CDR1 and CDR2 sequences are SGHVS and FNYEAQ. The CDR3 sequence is CASSFQGGANTGELFF. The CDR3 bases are TGTGCCAGCAGTTTCCAAGGGGGCGCGAACACCGGGGAGCTGTTTTTT.

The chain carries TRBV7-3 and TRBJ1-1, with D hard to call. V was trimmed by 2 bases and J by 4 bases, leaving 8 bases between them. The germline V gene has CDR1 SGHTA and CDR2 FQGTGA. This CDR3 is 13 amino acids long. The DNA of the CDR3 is TGTGCCAGCAGCTTAGGATTTGCCACTGAAGCTTTCTTT. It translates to CASSLGFATEAFF.

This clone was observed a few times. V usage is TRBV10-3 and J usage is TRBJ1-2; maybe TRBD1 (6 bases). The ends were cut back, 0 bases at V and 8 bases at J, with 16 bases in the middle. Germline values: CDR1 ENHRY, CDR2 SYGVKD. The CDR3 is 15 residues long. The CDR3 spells CAISESRQAGDGYTF. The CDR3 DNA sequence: TGTGCCATCAGTGAGTCGAGACAGGCTGGTGACGGCTACACCTTC.

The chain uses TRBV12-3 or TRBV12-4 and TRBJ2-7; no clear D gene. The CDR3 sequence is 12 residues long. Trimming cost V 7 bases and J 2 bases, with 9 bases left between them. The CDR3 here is CASTHRTYEQYF. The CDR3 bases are TGTGCCAGCACGCACAGAACCTACGAGCAGTACTTC.

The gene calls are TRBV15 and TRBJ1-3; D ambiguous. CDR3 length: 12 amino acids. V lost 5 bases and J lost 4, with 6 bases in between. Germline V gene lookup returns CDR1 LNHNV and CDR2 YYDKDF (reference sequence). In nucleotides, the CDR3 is TGTGCCACCAGCCTACAGGGAAACACCATATATTTT. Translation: CATSLQGNTIYF. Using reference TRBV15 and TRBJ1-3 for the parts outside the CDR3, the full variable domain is DAMVIQNPRYQVTQFGKPVTLSCSQTLNHNVMYWYQQKSSQAPKLLFHYYDKDFNNEADTPDNFQSRRPNTSFCFLDIRSPGLGDTAMYLCATSLQGNTIYFGEGSWLTVV.

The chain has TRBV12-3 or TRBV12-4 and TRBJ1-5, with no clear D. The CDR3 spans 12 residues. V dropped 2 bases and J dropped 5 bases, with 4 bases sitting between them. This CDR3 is CASSLWHQPQHF. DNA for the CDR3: TGTGCCAGCAGTTTATGGCATCAGCCCCAGCATTTT.

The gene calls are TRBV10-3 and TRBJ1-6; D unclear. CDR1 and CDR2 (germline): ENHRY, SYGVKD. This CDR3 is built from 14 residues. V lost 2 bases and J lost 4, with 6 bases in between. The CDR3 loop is CAISEGGYNSPLHF. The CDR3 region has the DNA TGTGCCATCAGTGAGGGAGGGTATAATTCACCCCTCCACTTT.

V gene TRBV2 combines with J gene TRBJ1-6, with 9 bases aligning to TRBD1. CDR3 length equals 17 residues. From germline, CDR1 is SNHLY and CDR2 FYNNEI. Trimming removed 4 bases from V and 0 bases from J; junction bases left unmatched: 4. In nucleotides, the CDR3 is TGTGCCAGCAGTGTGACAGGGGGGAGCTCCTATAATTCACCCCTCCACTTT. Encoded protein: CASSVTGGSSYNSPLHF.

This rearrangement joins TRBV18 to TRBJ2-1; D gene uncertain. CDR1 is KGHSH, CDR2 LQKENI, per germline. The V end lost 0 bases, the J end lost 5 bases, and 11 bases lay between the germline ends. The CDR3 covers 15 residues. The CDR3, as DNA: TGTGCCAGCTCACCACCGGTCCAGGCAGACAATGAGCAGTTCTTC. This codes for CASSPPVQADNEQFF.

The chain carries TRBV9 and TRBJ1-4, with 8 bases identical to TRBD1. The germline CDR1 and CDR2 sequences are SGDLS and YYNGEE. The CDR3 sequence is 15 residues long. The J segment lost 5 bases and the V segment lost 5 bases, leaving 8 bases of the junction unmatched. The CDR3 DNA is TGTGCCAGCAGACCAAGACAGGGGAACAATGAAAAACTGTTTTTT. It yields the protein CASRPRQGNNEKLFF. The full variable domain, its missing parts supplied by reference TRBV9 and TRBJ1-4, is DSGVTQTPKHLITATGQRVTLRCSPRSGDLSVYWYQQSLDQGLQFLIQYYNGEERAKGNILERFSAQQFPDLHSELNLSSLELGDSALYFCASRPRQGNNEKLFFGSGTQLSVL.

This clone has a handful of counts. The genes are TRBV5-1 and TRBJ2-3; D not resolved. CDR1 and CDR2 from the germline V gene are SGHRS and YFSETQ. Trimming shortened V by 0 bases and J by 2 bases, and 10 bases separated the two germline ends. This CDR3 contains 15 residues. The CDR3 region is CASSLGVSFTDTQYF. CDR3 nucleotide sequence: TGCGCCAGCAGCTTGGGAGTCAGTTTCACAGATACGCAGTATTTT.

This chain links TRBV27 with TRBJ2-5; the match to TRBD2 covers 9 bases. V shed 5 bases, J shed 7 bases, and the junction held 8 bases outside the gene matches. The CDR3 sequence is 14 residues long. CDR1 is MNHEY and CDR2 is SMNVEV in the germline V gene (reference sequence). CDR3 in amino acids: CASSLSGRIRTQYF. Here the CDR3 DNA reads TGTGCCAGCAGTCTTAGCGGGAGAATAAGGACCCAGTACTTC.

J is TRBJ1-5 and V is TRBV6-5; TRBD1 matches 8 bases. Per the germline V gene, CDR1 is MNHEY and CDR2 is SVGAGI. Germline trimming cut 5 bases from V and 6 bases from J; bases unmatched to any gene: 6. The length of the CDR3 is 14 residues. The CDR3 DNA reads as TGTGCCAGCAGTCAGCAGGGGGCAGGTCAGCCCCAGCATTTT. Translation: CASSQQGAGQPQHF.